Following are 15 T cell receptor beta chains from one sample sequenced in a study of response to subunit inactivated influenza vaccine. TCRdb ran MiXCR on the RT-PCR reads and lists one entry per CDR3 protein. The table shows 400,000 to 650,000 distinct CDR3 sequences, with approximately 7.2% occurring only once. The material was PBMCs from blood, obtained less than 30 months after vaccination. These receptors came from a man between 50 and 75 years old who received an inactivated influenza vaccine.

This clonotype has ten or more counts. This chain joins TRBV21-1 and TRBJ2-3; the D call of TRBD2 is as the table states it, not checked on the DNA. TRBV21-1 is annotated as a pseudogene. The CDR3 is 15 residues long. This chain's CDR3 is CASRGLAGSPDTQYF. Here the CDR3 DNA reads TGTGCCAGCAGGGGACTAGCGGGAAGCCCAGATACGCAGTATTTT.

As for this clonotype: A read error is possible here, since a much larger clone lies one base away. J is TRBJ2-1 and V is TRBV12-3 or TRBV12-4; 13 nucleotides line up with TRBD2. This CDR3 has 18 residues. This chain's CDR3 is CACSLPGLAGDSYNEQFF. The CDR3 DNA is TGTGCCTGCAGTTTACCCGGACTAGCGGGGGACTCCTACAATGAGCAGTTCTTC.

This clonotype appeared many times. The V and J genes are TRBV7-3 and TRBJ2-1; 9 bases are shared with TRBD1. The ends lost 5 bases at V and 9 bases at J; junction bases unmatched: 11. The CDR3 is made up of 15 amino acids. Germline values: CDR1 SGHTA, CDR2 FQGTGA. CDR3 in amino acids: CASSPTGQGIGEQFF. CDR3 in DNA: TGTGCCAGCAGCCCTACGGGACAGGGCATCGGTGAGCAGTTCTTC.

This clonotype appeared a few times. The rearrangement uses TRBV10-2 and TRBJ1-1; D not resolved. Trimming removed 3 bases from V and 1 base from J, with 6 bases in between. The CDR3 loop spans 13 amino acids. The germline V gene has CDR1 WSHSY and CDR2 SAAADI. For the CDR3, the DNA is TGCGCCAGCAGTGATCGGGGGAACACTGAAGCTTTCTTT. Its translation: CASSDRGNTEAFF.

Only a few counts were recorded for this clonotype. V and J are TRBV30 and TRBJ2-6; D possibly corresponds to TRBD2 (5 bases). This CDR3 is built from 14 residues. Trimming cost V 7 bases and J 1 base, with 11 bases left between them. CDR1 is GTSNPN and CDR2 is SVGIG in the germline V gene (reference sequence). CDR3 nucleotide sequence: TGTGCCTCACCCACGGGGTCTGGGGCCAACGTCCTGACTTTC. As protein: CASPTGSGANVLTF.

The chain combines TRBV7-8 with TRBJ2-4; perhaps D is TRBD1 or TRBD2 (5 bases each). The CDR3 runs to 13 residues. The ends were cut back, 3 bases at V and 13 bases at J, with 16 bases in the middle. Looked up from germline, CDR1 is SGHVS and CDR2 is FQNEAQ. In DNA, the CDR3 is TGTGCCAGCAGCTTTTACCGGGACGCCGAACAGTACTTC. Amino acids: CASSFYRDAEQYF.

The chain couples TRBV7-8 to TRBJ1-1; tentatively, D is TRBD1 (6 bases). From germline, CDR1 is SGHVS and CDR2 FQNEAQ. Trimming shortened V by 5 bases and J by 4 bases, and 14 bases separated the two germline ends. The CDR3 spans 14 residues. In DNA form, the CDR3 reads TGTGCCAGCAGCCCAACAGGGTTGGGCACTGAAGCTTTCTTT. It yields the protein CASSPTGLGTEAFF.

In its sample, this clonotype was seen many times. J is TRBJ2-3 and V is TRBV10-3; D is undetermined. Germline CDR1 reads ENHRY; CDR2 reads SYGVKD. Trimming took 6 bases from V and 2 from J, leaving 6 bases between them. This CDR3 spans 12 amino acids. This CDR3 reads CAIRGITDTQYF. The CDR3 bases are TGTGCCATCAGGGGAATCACAGATACGCAGTATTTT.

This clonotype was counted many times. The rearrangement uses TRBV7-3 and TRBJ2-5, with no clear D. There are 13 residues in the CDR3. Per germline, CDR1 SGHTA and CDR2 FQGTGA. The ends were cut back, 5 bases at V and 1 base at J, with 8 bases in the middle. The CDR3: CASSQGSQETQYF. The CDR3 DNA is TGTGCCAGCAGCCAAGGTAGCCAAGAGACCCAGTACTTC.

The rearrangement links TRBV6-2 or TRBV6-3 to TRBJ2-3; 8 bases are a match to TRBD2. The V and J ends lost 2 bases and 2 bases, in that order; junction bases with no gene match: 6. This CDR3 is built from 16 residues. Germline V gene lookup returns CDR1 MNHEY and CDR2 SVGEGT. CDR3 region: CASSYAAGGVTDTQYF. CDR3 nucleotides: TGTGCCAGCAGTTACGCGGCGGGAGGTGTCACAGATACGCAGTATTTT.

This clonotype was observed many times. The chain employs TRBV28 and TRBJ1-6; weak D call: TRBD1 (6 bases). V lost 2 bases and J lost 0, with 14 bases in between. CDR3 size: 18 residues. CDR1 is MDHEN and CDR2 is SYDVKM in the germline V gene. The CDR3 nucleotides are TGTGCCAGCAGTTTAGGAGGGGGGACCAGCTCCTATAATTCACCCCTCCACTTT. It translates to CASSLGGGTSSYNSPLHF.

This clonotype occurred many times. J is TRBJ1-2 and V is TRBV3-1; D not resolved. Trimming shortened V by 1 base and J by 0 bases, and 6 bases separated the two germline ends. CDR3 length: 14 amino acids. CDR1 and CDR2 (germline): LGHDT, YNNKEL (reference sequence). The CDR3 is CASSQGGTNYGYTF. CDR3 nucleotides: TGTGCCAGCAGCCAAGGGGGTACTAACTATGGCTACACCTTC.

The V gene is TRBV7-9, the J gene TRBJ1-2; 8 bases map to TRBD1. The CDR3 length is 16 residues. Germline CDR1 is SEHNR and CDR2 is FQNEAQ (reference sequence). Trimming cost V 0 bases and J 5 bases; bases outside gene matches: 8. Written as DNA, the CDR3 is TGTGCCAGCAGCTTAGCGCGAGGACAGGGAGGGTATGGCTACACCTTC. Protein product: CASSLARGQGGYGYTF.

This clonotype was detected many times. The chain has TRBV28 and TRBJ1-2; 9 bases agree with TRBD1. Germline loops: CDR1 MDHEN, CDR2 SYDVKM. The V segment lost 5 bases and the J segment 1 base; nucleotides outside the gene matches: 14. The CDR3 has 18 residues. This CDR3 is CASSTDRGFGIHNYGYTF. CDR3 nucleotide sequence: TGTGCCAGCAGTACGGACAGGGGCTTTGGTATCCATAACTATGGCTACACCTTC.

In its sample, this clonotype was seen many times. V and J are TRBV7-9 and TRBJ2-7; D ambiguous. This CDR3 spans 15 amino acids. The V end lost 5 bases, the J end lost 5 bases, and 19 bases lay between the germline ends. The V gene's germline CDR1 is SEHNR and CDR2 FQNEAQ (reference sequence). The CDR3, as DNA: TGTGCCAGCAGCAGTCCTTCCGGGCGCCGCCACGAGCAGTACTTC. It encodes CASSSPSGRRHEQYF. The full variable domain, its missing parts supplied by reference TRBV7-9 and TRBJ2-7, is DTGVSQNPRHKITKRGQNVTFRCDPISEHNRLYWYRQTLGQGPEFLTYFQNEAQLEKSRLLSDRFSAERPKGSFSTLEIQRTEQGDSAMYLCASSSPSGRRHEQYFGPGTRLTVT.